This T cell receptor (beta chain) originates from a study of cytomegalovirus exposure and HLA in healthy donors. The primer mix had 60 Vbeta and 13 Jbeta primers. Method: immunoSEQ multiplex PCR; TCRdb's copy keeps in-frame clones and lacks some. The sample holds some 78,000 clones, approximately 72% seen once. Comment on this clone: The antigen is unknown.

Study findings and constraints: When a later analysis was performed, an Asian-associated ancestry cluster reportedly had fewer N-insertions than the roughly 630-donor mean. The listing of roughly 160 TCR beta chains classed them as cytomegalovirus-associated.

Germline V gene data show CDR1 as MNHEY and CDR2 as SVGAGI. The CDR3 runs 14 residues. V lost 5 bases and J lost 6, with 13 bases in between. What was sequenced was PBMCs. The rearrangement uses TRBV6-5 and TRBJ2-2; possible D gene TRBD1, 8 bases. The receptor was isolated from a woman between 35 and 50 years old in good health and CMV-seropositive. The CDR3 reads CASSEQGGSGELFF. CDR3 nucleotides: TGTGCCAGCAGTGAACAGGGGGGGTCCGGGGAGCTGTTTTTT.